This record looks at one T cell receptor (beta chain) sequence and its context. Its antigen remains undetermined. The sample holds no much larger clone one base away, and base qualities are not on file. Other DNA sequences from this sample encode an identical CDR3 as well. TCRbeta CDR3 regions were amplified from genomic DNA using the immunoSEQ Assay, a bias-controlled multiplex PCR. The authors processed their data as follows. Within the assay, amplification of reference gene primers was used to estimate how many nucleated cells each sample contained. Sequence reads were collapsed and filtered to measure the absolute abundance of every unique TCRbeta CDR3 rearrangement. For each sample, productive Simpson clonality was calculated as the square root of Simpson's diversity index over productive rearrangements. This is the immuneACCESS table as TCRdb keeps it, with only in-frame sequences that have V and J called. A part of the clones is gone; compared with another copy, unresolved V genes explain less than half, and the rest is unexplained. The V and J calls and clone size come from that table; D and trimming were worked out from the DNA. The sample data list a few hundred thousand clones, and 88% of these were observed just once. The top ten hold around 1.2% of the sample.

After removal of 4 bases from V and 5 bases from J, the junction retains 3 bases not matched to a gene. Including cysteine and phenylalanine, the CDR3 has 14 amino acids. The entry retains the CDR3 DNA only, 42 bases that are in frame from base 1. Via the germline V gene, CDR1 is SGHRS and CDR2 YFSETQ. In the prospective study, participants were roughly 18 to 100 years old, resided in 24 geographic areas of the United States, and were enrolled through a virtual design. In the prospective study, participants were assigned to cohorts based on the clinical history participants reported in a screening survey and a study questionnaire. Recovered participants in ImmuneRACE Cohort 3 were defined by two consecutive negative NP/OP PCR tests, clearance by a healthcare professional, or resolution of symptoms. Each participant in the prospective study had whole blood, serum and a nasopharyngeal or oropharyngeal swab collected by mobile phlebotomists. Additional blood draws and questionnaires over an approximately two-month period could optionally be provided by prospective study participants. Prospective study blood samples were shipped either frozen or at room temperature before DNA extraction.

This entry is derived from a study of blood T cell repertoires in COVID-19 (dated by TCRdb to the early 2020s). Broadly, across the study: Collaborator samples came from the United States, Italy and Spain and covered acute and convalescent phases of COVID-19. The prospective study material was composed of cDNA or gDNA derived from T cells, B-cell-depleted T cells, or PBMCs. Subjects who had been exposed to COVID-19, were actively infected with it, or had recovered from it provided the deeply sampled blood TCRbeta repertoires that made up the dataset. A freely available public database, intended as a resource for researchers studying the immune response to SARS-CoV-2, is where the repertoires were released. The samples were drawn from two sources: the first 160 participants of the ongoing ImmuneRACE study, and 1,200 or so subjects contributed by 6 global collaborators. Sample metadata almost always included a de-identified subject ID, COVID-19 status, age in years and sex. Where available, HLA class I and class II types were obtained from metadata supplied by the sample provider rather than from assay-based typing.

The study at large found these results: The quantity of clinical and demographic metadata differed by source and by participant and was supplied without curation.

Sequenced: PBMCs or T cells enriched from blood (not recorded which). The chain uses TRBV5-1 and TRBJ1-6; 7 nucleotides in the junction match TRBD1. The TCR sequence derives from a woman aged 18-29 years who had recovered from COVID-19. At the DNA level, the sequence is TGCGCCAGCAGCCTTCAGGGGGATAATTCACCCCTCCACTTT. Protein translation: CASSLQGDNSPLHF.